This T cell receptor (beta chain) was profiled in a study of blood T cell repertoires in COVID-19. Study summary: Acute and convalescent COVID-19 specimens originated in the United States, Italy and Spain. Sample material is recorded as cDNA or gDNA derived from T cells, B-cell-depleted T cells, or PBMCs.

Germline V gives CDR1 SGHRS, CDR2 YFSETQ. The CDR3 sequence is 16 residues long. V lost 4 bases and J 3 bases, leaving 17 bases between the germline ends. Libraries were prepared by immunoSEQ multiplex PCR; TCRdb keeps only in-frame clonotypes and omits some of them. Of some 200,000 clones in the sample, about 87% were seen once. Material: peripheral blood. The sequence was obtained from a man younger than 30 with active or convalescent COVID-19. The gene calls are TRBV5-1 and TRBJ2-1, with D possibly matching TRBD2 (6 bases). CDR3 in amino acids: CASSPDRDLLYNEQFF. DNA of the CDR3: TGCGCCAGCAGCCCGGACCGGGACTTACTCTACAATGAGCAGTTCTTC.